The sequence of this T cell receptor (beta chain) was determined in a study of cytomegalovirus exposure and HLA in healthy donors. The CDR3 contains 16 residues. Trimming took 5 bases from V and 5 from J; bases not matched to a gene: 8. Germline CDR1 and CDR2: SGHDN and FVKESK. Study results and caveats: Accurate HLA-A and HLA-B prediction from TCR beta sequences was reported for most subjects.

In the case of this clone: The antigen is undetermined.

The primer mix had 60 Vbeta and 13 Jbeta primers. Some clones are missing from TCRdb's copy, which holds only in-frame ones; the method was immunoSEQ multiplex PCR. The repertoire holds about 140,000 clones, roughly 76% seen once, with about 15% in the top ten. Sample: PBMCs. The chain joins TRBV14 to TRBJ2-7, with 14 bases that match TRBD2. The receptor was isolated from a human donor in good health. CDR3: CASSNRLAGGPNEQYF. DNA for the CDR3: TGTGCCAGCAGCAACAGACTAGCGGGAGGGCCTAACGAGCAGTACTTC.